The 19 T cell receptor beta chains below come from one sample, sequenced in a study of T cells expressing NK-cell markers. For each CDR3 protein, TCRdb gives one entry from its re-call of the 5' RACE reads, without DNA. The sample has 500,000 to 700,000 distinct CDR3 sequences, and its top ten clones hold roughly 3.6%. The material sequenced was blood T cells: a sorted CD56 or NKG2C T cell subset, CD4+ or CD8+ T cells, or bulk PBMC T cells (not recorded which). These receptors were obtained from a man aged 18-30 years in good health.

The genes are TRBV5-1 and TRBJ2-2; without DNA, the TCRdb call of TRBD1 cannot be checked. Germline loops: CDR1 SGHRS, CDR2 YFSETQ. The CDR3 is made up of 17 amino acids. CDR3 loop: CASSLPIKDRNTGELFF.

The CDR3 protein is CATPQEGGSYF. The chain uses TRBV19 and TRBJ2-4; there is no DNA to check the TCRdb D call of TRBD1. The CDR3 contains 11 residues. The V gene's germline CDR1 is LNHDA and CDR2 SQIVND (reference sequence). Using reference TRBV19 and TRBJ2-4 for the parts outside the CDR3, the full variable domain is DGGITQSPKYLFRKEGQNVTLSCEQNLNHDAMYWYRQDPGQGLRLIYYSQIVNDFQKGDIAEGYSVSREKKESFPLTVTSAQKNPTAFYLCATPQEGGSYFGAGTRLSVL.

The gene calls are TRBV5-1 and TRBJ2-3; TCRdb selects TRBD1, and the lack of DNA leaves this call unchecked. There are 17 residues in the CDR3. Germline values: CDR1 SGHRS, CDR2 YFSETQ. This CDR3 is CASSLERGRDQSDTQYF.

The J gene is TRBJ2-5, the V gene TRBV9. There are 12 residues in the CDR3. The germline CDR1 and CDR2 sequences are SGDLS and YYNGEE. The CDR3 reads CASSGLAKTQYF.

The chain couples TRBV6-1 to TRBJ1-5; TCRdb selects TRBD1, and the lack of DNA leaves this call unchecked. CDR3 length: 17 residues. Germline CDR1 MNHNS, CDR2 SASEGT. The CDR3 loop reads CASSEVKGALSNQPQHF.

V usage is TRBV18 and J usage is TRBJ1-3; the TRBD1 assignment by TCRdb is unverifiable without DNA. Germline CDR1 and CDR2: KGHSH and LQKENI. CDR3 size: 16 residues. CDR3 in amino acids: CASSPQSGTASNTIYF. The variable domain in full, with the rest retrieved from reference TRBV18 and TRBJ1-3, is NAGVMQNPRHLVRRRGQEARLRCSPMKGHSHVYWYRQLPEEGLKFMVYLQKENIIDESGMPKERFSAEFPKEGPSILRIQQVVRGDSAAYFCASSPQSGTASNTIYFGEGSWLTVV.

This chain links TRBV27 with TRBJ2-5; there is no DNA to check the TCRdb D call of TRBD2. CDR1 is MNHEY and CDR2 is SMNVEV in the germline V gene (reference sequence). The CDR3 totals 16 residues. CDR3 sequence reads: CASSLLGLDSEETQYF.

The rearrangement joins TRBV5-4 to TRBJ1-4; TCRdb's assignment of TRBD1 cannot be checked, as there is no DNA. CDR1 is SGHNT, CDR2 YYREEE, per germline (reference sequence). This CDR3 comprises 14 residues. The CDR3 region is CASSFRDTNEKLFF.

V gene TRBV12-3 or TRBV12-4 combines with J gene TRBJ2-5; the D call from TCRdb, TRBD1, cannot be confirmed without DNA. The CDR3 has 15 residues. The CDR3 here is CASRIGGSSSETQYF.

The chain couples TRBV25-1 to TRBJ1-2; absent DNA, TCRdb's TRBD1 call cannot be checked. CDR3 length equals 14 residues. In germline, CDR1 is MGHDK, CDR2 SYGVNS. The CDR3 protein is CASAPGGFNYGYTF.

V usage is TRBV6-2 or TRBV6-3 and J usage is TRBJ2-2; checking the TCRdb D call of TRBD1 is not possible without DNA. Per germline, CDR1 MNHEY and CDR2 SVGEGT. The CDR3 is 16 residues long. This chain's CDR3 is CASSTGQKTNTGELFF.

This rearrangement joins TRBV5-1 to TRBJ2-1. This CDR3 contains 15 residues. CDR1 and CDR2 from the germline V gene are SGHRS and YFSETQ. CDR3 region: CASSVIGSSYNEQFF.

The chain joins TRBV7-7 to TRBJ2-1; the TCRdb call, TRBD1, lacks DNA for checking. The germline V gene encodes CDR1 SSHAT and CDR2 FNYEAQ (reference sequence). The CDR3 totals 15 residues. The CDR3 here is CASSLEPGQDNEQFF.

The chain links TRBV6-5 to TRBJ1-5; TCRdb reports TRBD1, a call that lacks DNA to check it against. Germline CDR1 reads MNHEY; CDR2 reads SVGAGI. This CDR3 contains 14 residues. CDR3 sequence reads: CASSSRQGAQPQHF.

This chain uses TRBV12-5 with TRBJ2-2. In germline, CDR1 is LGHNT, CDR2 FRNRAP. The CDR3 loop spans 13 amino acids. The CDR3 spells CASGVENTGELFF.

This sequence joins TRBV6-5 and TRBJ2-1; the TRBD2 assignment by TCRdb is unverifiable without DNA. The germline gives CDR1 MNHEY, CDR2 SVGAGI. The CDR3 has 14 amino acids. CDR3 sequence reads: CASSYPGLANEQFF.

The rearrangement joins TRBV30 to TRBJ2-2; TCRdb indicates TRBD2, and absent DNA this call remains unverified. Germline V CDR1 and CDR2: GTSNPN, SVGIG (reference sequence). The CDR3 covers 14 residues. CDR3 sequence reads: CAWSWLAGAGELFF.

The rearrangement joins TRBV5-1 to TRBJ2-1; TCRdb's D call, TRBD2, is unchecked because there is no DNA. Germline V gene lookup returns CDR1 SGHRS and CDR2 YFSETQ. CDR3 size: 14 residues. This CDR3 reads CASSGTSGRNEQFF. Complete variable domain (other parts from reference TRBV5-1 and TRBJ2-1): KAGVTQTPRYLIKTRGQQVTLSCSPISGHRSVSWYQQTPGQGLQFLFEYFSETQRNKGNFPGRFSGRQFSNSRSEMNVSTLELGDSALYLCASSGTSGRNEQFFGPGTRLTVL.

V is TRBV2 and J is TRBJ2-5; TCRdb's D gene call, TRBD1, goes unchecked for lack of DNA. The V gene's germline CDR1 is SNHLY and CDR2 FYNNEI. This CDR3 has 13 amino acids. The CDR3 loop is CAGYRGLQETQYF.